This paragraph covers one TCR beta chain sequence. The source of the sample is a study of OX40 agonist ivuxolimab in advanced cancers. TCRdb's copy holds only in-frame clones and misses some; the assay was immunoSEQ multiplex PCR. Of roughly 20,000 clones in the sample, just over 85% were seen once. The germline V gene encodes CDR1 LNHDA and CDR2 SQIVND (reference sequence). Trimming pared 5 bases from V and 7 bases from J, leaving 12 bases between. The CDR3 runs 12 residues. J is TRBJ2-7 and V is TRBV19; D is unresolved. The sequence came from an adult with an advanced solid tumor such as melanoma, head and neck, liver or kidney cancer. This specimen was CD4+ or CD8+ T cells sorted from blood, taken in a trial of the OX40 agonist ivuxolimab. CDR3 protein: CASSSRVGEQYF. Here the CDR3 DNA reads TGTGCCAGTAGTTCTCGGGTGGGAGAGCAGTACTTC.